This is a list of T cell receptor beta chains from one sample in a study of cytomegalovirus exposure and HLA in healthy donors. The method was immunoSEQ multiplex PCR; TCRdb's version includes in-frame clones alone and lacks a portion of them. This table has 65,000 to 100,000 clones, approximately 93% appearing once. Sequenced input: PBMCs. The receptor set was obtained from a woman under 40 in good health and CMV-seronegative. Each CDR3 is given without its conserved first and last residue.

j_call v_call cdr3_aa
TRBJ2-1 TRBV10-3 AISEGGRLTYNEQF
TRBJ2-5 TRBV4-1 ASSQGSYASGIGKTQY
TRBJ1-1 TRBV18 ASSLLTEAISEAF
TRBJ2-5 TRBV6-6 ASRMTSGEETQY
TRBJ1-2 TRBV29-1 SVGDRLYGYT
TRBJ1-2 TRBV7-9 ASSQGQGGYGYT
TRBJ2-5 TRBV5-8 AETGGPQETQY
TRBJ2-7 TRBV10-3 AISASGTYEQY
TRBJ2-3 TRBV5-8 ASSPTLTSATDTQY
TRBJ1-1 TRBV27 ASSQRTGGDTEAF
TRBJ1-2 TRBV5-1 ASSLRGRGSGYT
TRBJ1-6 TRBV4-1 ASTHESGTRNSPLH
TRBJ2-5 TRBV6-6 ASRGGQETQY
TRBJ2-5 TRBV5-4 ASSLGGNIGGGLLETQY
TRBJ2-2 TRBV11-3 ASSLGQGSTGELF
TRBJ2-5 TRBV5-1 ASSPKTGGETQY
TRBJ2-1 TRBV25-1 ASSEQQWNEQF
TRBJ2-3 TRBV28 ASSSQGSTDTQY
TRBJ2-2 TRBV30 AWRGQLVTGELF
TRBJ1-2 TRBV7-9 ASSRELYGYT
TRBJ2-4 TRBV19 ASSLAKNIQY
TRBJ1-1 TRBV4-3 ASSQVWRGNTEAF
TRBJ2-3 TRBV7-9 ASSSPIADTQY
TRBJ2-7 TRBV15 ATSRRTGNVYEQY
TRBJ1-3 TRBV7-2 ASSLVALSYGNTIY
TRBJ1-5 TRBV2 ASSTGQNSNQPQH
TRBJ1-2 TRBV6-5 ASSYQGFYGYT
TRBJ1-2 TRBV28 ASRVGTGGGPFT
TRBJ2-1 TRBV15 ATSRVVEEEQF
TRBJ2-1 TRBV5-1 ASKRTGATYYNEQF
TRBJ2-3 TRBV5-1 ASSLGLWMADTQY
TRBJ1-1 TRBV6-5 ASRLGQYTEAF
TRBJ1-1 TRBV4-1 ASSQVSLNTEAF
TRBJ1-1 TRBV5-6 ASSLTRGWAEAF
TRBJ2-5 TRBV5-1 ASRWSGGETQY
TRBJ1-2 TRBV6-5 ASSYTHRGQNYGYT
TRBJ2-3 TRBV5-1 ASSPPTGQTDTQY
TRBJ1-4 TRBV21-1 ASSIQQGWNEKLF
TRBJ1-2 TRBV7-9 ASSSEPGQGDYGYT
TRBJ2-7 TRBV28 ASSSRVGEQY
TRBJ2-3 TRBV10-1 ASSQGTVSTDTQY
TRBJ1-1 TRBV9 ASSVHGQGGTEAF
TRBJ2-1 TRBV11-2 ASSLTSGGGNEQF
TRBJ2-7 TRBV15 ATSRGPDREQY
TRBJ2-6 TRBV4-2 ASSQARRSGANVLT
TRBJ2-7 TRBV6-1 ASSEGQVSSYEQY
TRBJ2-1 TRBV19 ASSLHTSGKF
TRBJ2-1 TRBV30 AWSVIKDRGRNEQF
TRBJ1-1 TRBV5-4 ASSLGQTNTEAF